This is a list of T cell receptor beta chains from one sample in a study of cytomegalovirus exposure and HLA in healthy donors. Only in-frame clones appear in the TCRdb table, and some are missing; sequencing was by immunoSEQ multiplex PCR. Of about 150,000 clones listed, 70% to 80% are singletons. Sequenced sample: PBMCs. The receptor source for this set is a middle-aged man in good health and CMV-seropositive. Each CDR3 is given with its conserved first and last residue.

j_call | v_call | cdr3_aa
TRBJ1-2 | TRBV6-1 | CASSDTGFYGCTF
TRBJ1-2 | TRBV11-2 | CASSRRQFYGYTF
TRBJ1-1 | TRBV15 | CATSPTGHSNTEAFF
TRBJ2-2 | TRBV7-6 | CASSSTSGNTGELFF
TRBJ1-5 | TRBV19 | CASSTGNNQPQHF
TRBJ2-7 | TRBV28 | CASSSPGRIDHEQYF
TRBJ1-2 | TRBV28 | CASSFRADIGSRGYTF
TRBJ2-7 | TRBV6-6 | CASSYSASGSYEQYF
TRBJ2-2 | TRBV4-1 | CASSQEGLASGELFF
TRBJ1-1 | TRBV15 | CATSMTVNTEAFF
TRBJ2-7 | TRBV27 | CASSLGTAAYEQYF
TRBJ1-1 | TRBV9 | CASSLNGQGETEAFF
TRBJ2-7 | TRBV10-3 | CAIGGNYEQYF
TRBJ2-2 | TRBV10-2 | CASRVGRTNTGELFF
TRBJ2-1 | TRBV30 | CAWGPQRTSGRTFDEQFF
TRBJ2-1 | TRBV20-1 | CSARLAIGQFF